These 16 T cell receptor beta chains originate from one sample sequenced in a study of beta chain features in type 1 diabetes. Study findings and constraints: When Type 1 diabetes patients were examined, their TCRB CDR3s proved moderately but significantly shorter in all four CD4+ subsets.

Expressed TCRB transcripts were sequenced because the entire RNA isolate underwent reverse transcription. This table comes from immunoSEQ multiplex PCR, and its TCRdb copy is limited to in-frame clones, with some not included. The table lists some 22,000 clones, less than 75% of them singletons. Their specific antigens are unknown. Sample: stem cell memory CD4+ T cells from blood. These receptor sequences come from a man aged 18 to 35 with type 1 diabetes.

V gene TRBV7-8 combines with J gene TRBJ2-7; 8 nucleotides match TRBD1. Trimming took 1 base from V and 3 from J; bases not matched to a gene: 17. This CDR3 spans 19 amino acids. Germline CDR1 reads SGHVS; CDR2 reads FQNEAQ. CDR3 in DNA: TGTGCCAGCAGCTTAGTTTGGTCCCGGGACAGGACTTGGGGCTACGAGCAGTACTTC. It specifies CASSLVWSRDRTWGYEQYF.

This clone was seen just once. CDR3 coding DNA: TGTGCCAGCAGCTTAGGTTTCTGGGACAGTGCCACAGATACGCAGTATTTT. Translation gives CASSLGFWDSATDTQYF. This rearrangement joins TRBV11-1 to TRBJ2-3, with 7 bases identical to TRBD1. The germline CDR1 and CDR2 sequences are SGHAT and FQDESV (reference sequence). With V trimmed by 1 base and J by 2 bases, 9 bases remained unmatched. CDR3 length: 17 amino acids.

This chain links TRBV9 with TRBJ2-1, with 10 bases identical to TRBD2. V shed 3 bases and J 8 bases; nucleotides not matched to a gene: 8. The CDR3 length is 15 residues. Germline CDR1 SGDLS, CDR2 YYNGEE. This chain's CDR3 is CASSAISGGAHEQFF. The CDR3 DNA reads TGTGCCAGCAGCGCTATAAGCGGGGGGGCACATGAGCAGTTCTTC.

The chain carries TRBV19 and TRBJ2-3; no reliable D call. CDR1 and CDR2 (germline): LNHDA, SQIVND (reference sequence). V was trimmed by 3 bases and J by 1 base, leaving 5 bases between them. This CDR3 comprises 13 residues. CDR3 nucleotide sequence: TGTGCCAGTAGTATCACGGGCACAGATACGCAGTATTTT. Amino acids: CASSITGTDTQYF. Drawing the rest from reference TRBV19 and TRBJ2-3, the complete variable domain is DGGITQSPKYLFRKEGQNVTLSCEQNLNHDAMYWYRQDPGQGLRLIYYSQIVNDFQKGDIAEGYSVSREKKESFPLTVTSAQKNPTAFYLCASSITGTDTQYFGPGTRLTVL.

The chain is built from TRBV28 and TRBJ1-5; a weak D match, TRBD1 (5 bases). Germline assignment: CDR1 MDHEN and CDR2 SYDVKM. V lost 8 bases and J 2 bases, leaving 10 bases between the germline ends. This CDR3 is built from 13 residues. The CDR3 loop is CASLTGGNQPQHF. CDR3 bases: TGTGCCAGCCTAACAGGAGGCAATCAGCCCCAGCATTTT.

The sample holds a few counts of this clone. The chain uses TRBV7-2 and TRBJ2-4; D gene unclear. Trimming shortened V by 2 bases and J by 0 bases, and 2 bases separated the two germline ends. The CDR3 has 13 amino acids. Germline V gives CDR1 SGHTA, CDR2 FQGNSA. The CDR3 DNA sequence: TGTGCCAGCAGCTTACTAGCCAAAAACATTCAGTACTTC. It encodes CASSLLAKNIQYF.

This clone has only a few counts. The chain links TRBV29-1 to TRBJ2-1, with TRBD2 matching 7 bases. CDR1 SQVTM and CDR2 ANQGSEA come from the germline V gene. The CDR3 is made up of 12 amino acids. V lost 4 bases and J lost 9; bases outside the gene matches: 6. CDR3 protein: CSVGGRATEQFF. In nucleotides, the CDR3 is TGCAGCGTTGGCGGGAGAGCGACTGAGCAGTTCTTC.

This clone was seen more than once but under ten times. This sequence joins TRBV7-9 and TRBJ2-3; 8 bases are shared with TRBD1. The V and J ends lost 5 bases and 4 bases, in that order; junction bases with no gene match: 8. This CDR3 comprises 15 residues. CDR1 and CDR2 (germline): SEHNR, FQNEAQ (reference sequence). Here the CDR3 DNA reads TGTGCCAGCAGCCCACGACAGGGGAAAGCAGATACGCAGTATTTT. Protein sequence: CASSPRQGKADTQYF.

This chain uses TRBV28 with TRBJ1-2; D gene ambiguous. V was shortened by 6 bases and J by 2 bases, with 16 bases between the two germline ends. CDR1 is MDHEN and CDR2 is SYDVKM in the germline V gene. The CDR3 runs to 15 residues. The CDR3, as DNA: TGTGCCAGCAGAACCCGAACCGACGGGAACTATGGCTACACCTTC. Its protein product is CASRTRTDGNYGYTF.

Only a few counts were recorded for this clone. The chain joins TRBV10-3 to TRBJ2-6; TRBD1 matches 10 bases. This CDR3 spans 15 amino acids. The V segment lost 11 bases and the J segment 1 base; nucleotides outside the gene matches: 5. Germline V gives CDR1 ENHRY, CDR2 SYGVKD. As DNA, the CDR3 is TGTGCCGCGGGACAGGGGATGTCTGGGGCCAACGTCCTGACTTTC. It specifies CAAGQGMSGANVLTF.

The chain employs TRBV28 and TRBJ2-7; possible D gene TRBD1, 6 bases. The V gene's germline CDR1 is MDHEN and CDR2 SYDVKM. This CDR3 contains 13 residues. The V end lost 8 bases, the J end lost 0 bases, and 11 bases lay between the germline ends. The CDR3 DNA follows: TGTGCCAGCCTCGACAGGCACTCCTACGAGCAGTACTTC. The encoded protein is CASLDRHSYEQYF.

The chain carries TRBV5-1 and TRBJ2-2; 8 bases line up with TRBD1. Germline values: CDR1 SGHRS, CDR2 YFSETQ. The CDR3 covers 17 residues. V was clipped by 2 bases and J by 3 bases; unmatched bases: 9. The CDR3 bases are TGCGCCAGCAGCTTAATACCCAGGGGGCAAGACACCGGGGAGCTGTTTTTT. It is translated as CASSLIPRGQDTGELFF.

The DNA for the CDR3 is TGTGCCAGCAGCCGACAGGTCGCCTACGAGCAGTACTTC. It codes for CASSRQVAYEQYF. The genes are TRBV6-6 and TRBJ2-7; a possible D gene is TRBD1 (6 bases). Germline loops: CDR1 MNHNY, CDR2 SVGAGI (reference sequence). The CDR3 runs 13 residues. The V end lost 6 bases, the J end lost 2 bases, and 11 bases lay between the germline ends.

The rearrangement links TRBV7-6 to TRBJ1-2; D is unclear. The CDR3 covers 14 residues. Per germline, CDR1 SGHVS and CDR2 FNYEAQ. Trimming removed 4 bases at V and 4 bases at J, with 13 bases between. The CDR3 bases are TGTGCCAGCAGCTCCCCCCCGGAGGGCTATGGCTACACCTTC. Its protein product is CASSSPPEGYGYTF. The whole variable domain, filled in from reference TRBV7-6 and TRBJ1-2, reads GAGVSQSPRYKVTKRGQDVALRCDPISGHVSLYWYRQALGQGPEFLTYFNYEAQQDKSGLPNDRFSAERPEGSISTLTIQRTEQRDSAMYRCASSSPPEGYGYTFGSGTRLTVV.

V gene TRBV6-5 combines with J gene TRBJ2-7; tentatively, D is TRBD2 (6 bases). Germline V lookup: CDR1 MNHEY, CDR2 SVGAGI. The ends were cut back, 6 bases at V and 2 bases at J, with 14 bases in the middle. The CDR3 has 14 amino acids. In nucleotides, the CDR3 is TGTGCCAGCAGGCCCCCGGGGGTCCCCTACGAGCAGTACTTC. This translates into CASRPPGVPYEQYF.

This clone was counted a few times. V gene TRBV2 combines with J gene TRBJ2-2, with D perhaps matching TRBD2 (6 bases). The V gene's germline CDR1 is SNHLY and CDR2 FYNNEI. The CDR3 has 13 residues. V was shortened by 8 bases and J by 0 bases, with 7 bases between the two germline ends. CDR3 bases: TGTGCCAGCCGGGGGACGAACACCGGGGAGCTGTTTTTT. It translates to CASRGTNTGELFF.